A single sample gave rise to the 26 T cell receptor beta chains below, sequenced in a study of graft-versus-host responses after intestinal transplantation. The repertoire was sequenced with immunoSEQ multiplex PCR; TCRdb's copy has only in-frame clones and lacks some. In the table there are tens of thousands of clones, approximately 95% of which are singletons. These TCRs' antigens remain unknown. Specimen: unstimulated CD8+ T cells sorted from spleen or lymph node cells, collected before transplant. These receptors came from a human donor who was the organ donor for an intestinal transplant.

V and J are TRBV7-3 and TRBJ1-2; maybe TRBD1 (6 bases). CDR1 SGHTA and CDR2 FQGTGA come from the germline V gene. Trimming pared 5 bases from V and 7 bases from J, leaving 20 bases between. The CDR3 totals 15 residues. The CDR3: CASSAWGASDGGYTF. CDR3 nucleotide sequence: TGTGCCAGCAGCGCGTGGGGGGCTTCCGATGGTGGCTACACCTTC.

This chain uses TRBV28 with TRBJ2-3, with TRBD2 matching over 14 bases. Trimming cost V 7 bases and J 9 bases; bases outside gene matches: 6. This CDR3 has 14 residues. Per germline, CDR1 MDHEN and CDR2 SYDVKM. The CDR3 region has the DNA TGTGCCAGCAATCAGGGACTAGCGGGGGCCACGCAGTATTTT. This encodes CASNQGLAGATQYF.

V usage is TRBV6-5 and J usage is TRBJ1-6; D is unresolved. Trimming shortened V by 10 bases and J by 3 bases, and 10 bases separated the two germline ends. In germline, CDR1 is MNHEY, CDR2 SVGAGI. CDR3 size: 13 residues. The CDR3 reads CAIYRDYNSPLHF. DNA of the CDR3: TGTGCCATATACCGGGACTATAATTCACCCCTCCACTTT.

The V and J genes are TRBV6-5 and TRBJ1-2; 9 bases line up with TRBD1. Germline loops: CDR1 MNHEY, CDR2 SVGAGI. Losses at the gene ends were 6 bases for V and 5 bases for J; bases not matched to a gene: 10. The CDR3 runs to 15 residues. CDR3 in amino acids: CASRIQQGAGYGYTF. The CDR3 DNA sequence: TGTGCCAGCAGGATTCAACAGGGGGCGGGGTATGGCTACACCTTC.

V usage is TRBV9 and J usage is TRBJ1-4, with 9 positions matching TRBD1. J was trimmed by 5 bases and V by 2 bases; bases with no gene match: 4. There are 15 residues in the CDR3. In germline, CDR1 is SGDLS, CDR2 YYNGEE. The CDR3 coding sequence is TGTGCCAGCAGCGTGTTGACAGGGGGGAATGAAAAACTGTTTTTT. Translation gives CASSVLTGGNEKLFF.

The chain has TRBV11-2 and TRBJ2-5; D gene unclear. The V and J ends lost 1 base and 3 bases respectively, with 3 bases between them. This CDR3 contains 12 residues. The germline V gene encodes CDR1 SGHAT and CDR2 FQNNGV. DNA of the CDR3: TGTGCCAGCAGCTTAGTAGAAGAGACCCAGTACTTC. Translating it yields CASSLVEETQYF.

The V and J genes are TRBV6-1 and TRBJ1-4; no firm D call. The V and J ends lost 2 bases and 0 bases respectively, with 7 bases between them. The CDR3 contains 15 residues. CDR1 MNHNS and CDR2 SASEGT come from the germline V gene. In DNA, the CDR3 is TGTGCCAGCAGTGAATGGGGAACAACTAATGAAAAACTGTTTTTT. It translates to CASSEWGTTNEKLFF.

The chain combines TRBV19 with TRBJ1-5, with D unclear. The germline gives CDR1 LNHDA, CDR2 SQIVND (reference sequence). The CDR3 spans 18 residues. V was pared by 5 bases and J by 0 bases, with 20 bases between. The CDR3 region has the DNA TGTGCCAGTAGTCTTGGCCGAGGAGATGTTTATAGCAATCAGCCCCAGCATTTT. Translated, it gives CASSLGRGDVYSNQPQHF.

The J gene is TRBJ2-5, the V gene TRBV9, with D tentatively TRBD1 (5 bases). The germline gives CDR1 SGDLS, CDR2 YYNGEE. The CDR3 extends over 14 amino acids. V was shortened by 4 bases and J by 3 bases, with 13 bases between the two germline ends. CDR3 sequence reads: CASSSPDNEETQYF. The DNA for the CDR3 is TGTGCCAGCAGCTCCCCGGACAATGAAGAGACCCAGTACTTC.

This chain uses TRBV10-2 with TRBJ2-5; the D is unclear. The CDR3 length is 12 residues. Germline V CDR1 and CDR2: WSHSY, SAAADI. Trimming took 3 bases from V and 5 from J, leaving 7 bases between them. The CDR3 here is CASSDWPETQYF. The CDR3 DNA reads as TGCGCCAGCAGTGACTGGCCCGAGACCCAGTACTTC.

The chain combines TRBV11-2 with TRBJ2-7; unclear D gene. The CDR3 extends over 13 amino acids. Trimming took off 2 bases at V and 2 bases at J, with 7 bases between the two ends. The germline V gene encodes CDR1 SGHAT and CDR2 FQNNGV. Here the CDR3 DNA reads TGTGCCAGCAGCTTAATTCGCGCCTACGAGCAGTACTTC. Translation: CASSLIRAYEQYF.

The chain combines TRBV7-9 with TRBJ1-6; D gene unclear. The ends were cut back, 3 bases at V and 12 bases at J, with 6 bases in the middle. CDR3 size: 11 residues. Looked up from germline, CDR1 is SEHNR and CDR2 is FQNEAQ (reference sequence). DNA of the CDR3: TGTGCCAGCAGCTTTAACCTACCCCTCCACTTT. Translating gives CASSFNLPLHF.

This chain connects TRBV9 to TRBJ2-5; the match to TRBD1 covers 10 bases. The CDR3 covers 15 residues. CDR1 is SGDLS and CDR2 is YYNGEE in the germline V gene. V was pared by 2 bases and J by 2 bases, with 3 bases of the junction left unmatched. The CDR3 bases are TGTGCCAGCAGCGTCCCGGACAGGGGGCAAGAGACCCAGTACTTC. It translates to CASSVPDRGQETQYF.

The rearrangement joins TRBV28 to TRBJ2-1, with 7 nucleotides matching TRBD2. Germline V gene lookup returns CDR1 MDHEN and CDR2 SYDVKM. The CDR3 is made up of 15 amino acids. V trimming: 1 base; J trimming: 10 bases; junction bases outside the gene matches: 10. The CDR3 spells CASSLSAVGGSEQFF. The DNA of the CDR3 is TGTGCCAGCAGTTTATCCGCAGTCGGGGGGTCAGAGCAGTTCTTC. The complete variable domain, with remaining parts taken from reference TRBV28 and TRBJ2-1, reads DVKVTQSSRYLVKRTGEKVFLECVQDMDHENMFWYRQDPGLGLRLIYFSYDVKMKEKGDIPEGYSVSREKKERFSLILESASTNQTSMYLCASSLSAVGGSEQFFGPGTRLTVL.

This clone appeared once. This chain connects TRBV4-1 to TRBJ2-3, with TRBD2 matching 11 bases. This CDR3 region has 17 residues. Losses at the gene ends were 3 bases for V and 3 bases for J; bases not matched to a gene: 8. CDR1 is MGHRA and CDR2 is YSYEKL in the germline V gene. CDR3 sequence (DNA): TGCGCCAGCAGCCATTTGACTAGCGGGGTCGGTACAGATACGCAGTATTTT. Translated: CASSHLTSGVGTDTQYF.

The CDR3 loop reads CASSPFPGRDTEAFF. As DNA, the CDR3 is TGTGCCAGCAGCCCGTTTCCCGGGAGGGACACTGAAGCTTTCTTT. The chain joins TRBV11-2 to TRBJ1-1, with no clear D. V lost 5 bases, J lost 3 bases, and 16 bases lay in between. This CDR3 comprises 15 residues. CDR1 SGHAT and CDR2 FQNNGV come from the germline V gene. Supplemented by reference TRBV11-2 and TRBJ1-1, the full variable domain reads EAGVAQSPRYKIIEKRQSVAFWCNPISGHATLYWYQQILGQGPKLLIQFQNNGVVDDSQLPKDRFSAERLKGVDSTLKIQPAKLEDSAVYLCASSPFPGRDTEAFFGQGTRLTVV.

The gene calls are TRBV21-1 and TRBJ1-2; whether TRBD1, the table's D call, matches the DNA was not checked. TRBV21-1 is a listed pseudogene. The CDR3 totals 17 residues. CDR3 DNA: TGTGCCAGCAGCGGACGTCACTTTTTCCAGGACATGCGGGGCTACACCTTC. Amino acid sequence: CASSGRHFFQDMRGYTF.

This clone was seen more than once but under ten times. The chain uses TRBV11-2 and TRBJ1-1; 9 positions match TRBD1. Germline CDR1 reads SGHAT; CDR2 reads FQNNGV. V gave up 5 bases and J gave up 4 bases; unmatched junction bases: 8. This CDR3 region has 15 residues. The CDR3, as DNA: TGTGCCAGCAGCATATCGACAGGGGGGAGCACTGAAGCTTTCTTT. Protein product: CASSISTGGSTEAFF.

The chain employs TRBV29-1 and TRBJ2-7; TRBD1 aligns across 8 bases. Germline V gives CDR1 SQVTM, CDR2 ANQGSEA. This CDR3 has 13 amino acids. Trimming removed 8 bases from V and 2 bases from J; junction bases left unmatched: 8. This chain's CDR3 is CSIRTGQTYEQYF. As DNA, the CDR3 is TGCAGCATCCGGACAGGGCAGACCTACGAGCAGTACTTC.

The CDR3 nucleotides read TGTGCTAGCGCTTACAGGGCTGTTTACGAGCAGTACTTC. As protein: CASAYRAVYEQYF. V and J are TRBV12-5 and TRBJ2-5, with D perhaps matching TRBD1 (6 bases). The end of the DNA aligns better with TRBJ2-7, so the J call may be wrong. The germline V gene has CDR1 LGHNT and CDR2 FRNRAP. CDR3 length: 13 amino acids.

The chain is built from TRBV7-6 and TRBJ1-5, with D tentatively TRBD1 (5 bases). Trimming stripped 5 bases from V and 4 bases from J, with 9 bases between. CDR1 SGHVS and CDR2 FNYEAQ come from the germline V gene. The CDR3 is made up of 13 amino acids. CDR3 amino acids: CASSRDGNQPQHF. In DNA, the CDR3 is TGTGCCAGCAGCAGGGACGGGAATCAGCCCCAGCATTTT.

The chain recombines TRBV15 with TRBJ2-7; D gene uncertain. The V gene's germline CDR1 is LNHNV and CDR2 YYDKDF (reference sequence). The germline V and J ends were trimmed by 0 bases and 3 bases, with 9 bases remaining between them. This CDR3 comprises 14 residues. The CDR3 DNA is TGTGCCACCAGCAGAGATACAACTTACTACGAGCAGTACTTC. Protein sequence: CATSRDTTYYEQYF.

The J gene is TRBJ2-7, the V gene TRBV14, with 9 bases lining up with TRBD1. This CDR3 is 14 amino acids long. Germline-derived CDR1 and CDR2 are SGHDN and FVKESK. Trimming cost V 4 bases and J 5 bases; bases outside gene matches: 6. The DNA of the CDR3 is TGTGCCAGCAGCCTTTACCGGACAGGGGACGAGCAGTACTTC. Its translation is CASSLYRTGDEQYF. The variable domain in full, completed from reference TRBV14 and TRBJ2-7, reads EAGVTQFPSHSVIEKGQTVTLRCDPISGHDNLYWYRRVMGKEIKFLLHFVKESKQDESGMPNNRFLAERTGGTYSTLKVQPAELEDSGVYFCASSLYRTGDEQYFGPGTRLTVT.

The rearrangement joins TRBV5-5 to TRBJ2-1, with D unresolved. In germline, CDR1 is SGHKS, CDR2 YYEKEE (reference sequence). V dropped 3 bases and J dropped 4 bases, with 23 bases sitting between them. This CDR3 contains 18 residues. This CDR3 reads CASSWETEWAEAYNEQFF. CDR3 coding DNA: TGTGCCAGCAGCTGGGAAACGGAGTGGGCAGAGGCATACAATGAGCAGTTCTTC.

V is TRBV7-9 and J is TRBJ1-1; 8 positions match TRBD1. J gave up 4 bases and V 5 bases, and 15 bases lay outside the gene matches. Looked up from germline, CDR1 is SEHNR and CDR2 is FQNEAQ (reference sequence). The CDR3 is made up of 17 amino acids. Here the CDR3 reads CASSGGHGQGSFTEAFF. The CDR3 bases are TGTGCCAGCAGCGGAGGCCACGGACAGGGATCATTCACTGAAGCTTTCTTT.

This chain connects TRBV11-1 to TRBJ2-2; TRBD2 aligns across 9 bases. The CDR3 is 16 residues long. The V and J ends lost 5 bases and 4 bases, in that order; junction bases with no gene match: 8. CDR1 is SGHAT and CDR2 is FQDESV in the germline V gene (reference sequence). The CDR3 region is CASSAGERGATGELFF. The CDR3 bases are TGTGCCAGCAGCGCCGGGGAGCGGGGGGCCACCGGGGAGCTGTTTTTT.